The 4 T cell receptor beta chains presented below share a single source sample, sequenced in a study of lung T cells in sarcoidosis with Löfgren's syndrome. In TCRdb, the reads were re-called with MiXCR into one record per CDR3 protein. The sample has tens of thousands of distinct CDR3 sequences, over 20% seen once; the top ten hold 2% to 2.5%. The source material was CD4+ T cells from PBMCs. The receptors were sampled from a human donor with sarcoidosis (Löfgren's syndrome or another form), or a control subject (not recorded which).

On this clonotype: Given a much more abundant clone one base away, this may be a read error. The V call is TRBV28, the J call TRBJ2-4; maybe TRBD1 (6 bases). Looked up from germline, CDR1 is MDHEN and CDR2 is SYDVKM. The CDR3 spans 17 residues. CDR3 sequence reads: CASSLQAGQLAKNIRYF. The CDR3 region has the DNA TGTGCCAGCAGTCTTCAAGCCGGACAGTTAGCCAAAAACATTCGGTACTTC. The variable domain in full, completed from reference TRBV28 and TRBJ2-4, reads DVKVTQSSRYLVKRTGEKVFLECVQDMDHENMFWYRQDPGLGLRLIYFSYDVKMKEKGDIPEGYSVSREKKERFSLILESASTNQTSMYLCASSLQAGQLAKNIRYFGAGTRLSVL.

This clonotype has a count of ten or more. The V gene is TRBV6-1, the J gene TRBJ2-2; no clear D. CDR1 is MNHNS and CDR2 is SASEGT in the germline V gene. Trimming removed 2 bases from V and 2 bases from J, with 9 bases in between. The CDR3 is 15 amino acids. The CDR3 protein is CASSEPGRNTGELFF. The DNA of the CDR3 is TGTGCCAGCAGTGAACCAGGACGCAACACCGGGGAGCTGTTTTTT.

Worth noting for this clonotype: The missing conserved phenylalanine or tryptophan at the end of this CDR3 makes a read error likely. CDR3 residues: CSASDAAISGNTIYS. Here the CDR3 DNA reads TGCAGTGCCTCAGACGCCGCGATCTCTGGAAACACCATATATTCT. The J gene is TRBJ1-3, the V gene TRBV20-1; unclear D gene. V lost 6 bases, J lost 0 bases, and 15 bases lay in between. The length of the CDR3 is 15 residues. CDR1 and CDR2 from the germline V gene are DFQATT and SNEGSKA (reference sequence).

A word on this clonotype: This may arise from a read error, as a much more abundant clone is one base away. The chain is built from TRBV15 and TRBJ1-4; TRBD1 is a possible D gene (6 bases). The germline V gene has CDR1 LNHNV and CDR2 YYDKDF (reference sequence). The CDR3 runs to 16 residues. CDR3 DNA: TGTGCCACCAGCAGAGAAGGACAGCTAACTAATGAAAAACTGGTTTTT. Its protein product is CATSREGQLTNEKLVF.